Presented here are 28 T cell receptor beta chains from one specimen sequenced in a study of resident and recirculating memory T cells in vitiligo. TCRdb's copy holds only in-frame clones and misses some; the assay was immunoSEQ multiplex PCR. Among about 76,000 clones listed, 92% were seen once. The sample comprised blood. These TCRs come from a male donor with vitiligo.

The CDR3 DNA reads as TGTGCCAGCAGTGCCTCGGGACAGGAGGGGAAAGAGACCCAGTACTTC. Residues: CASSASGQEGKETQYF. V usage is TRBV28 and J usage is TRBJ2-5, with TRBD1 matching 8 bases. The trim removed 5 bases at V and 3 bases at J, leaving 11 bases unmatched. The CDR3 covers 16 residues. Looked up from germline, CDR1 is MDHEN and CDR2 is SYDVKM.

The CDR3: CASSQTADGEIYNEQFF. The CDR3 bases are TGTGCCAGCAGCCAGACGGCCGATGGGGAGATCTACAATGAGCAGTTCTTC. The chain employs TRBV4-2 and TRBJ2-1, with D perhaps matching TRBD2 (5 bases). V was cut by 3 bases and J by 3 bases, with 18 bases left in between. Germline-derived CDR1 and CDR2 are LGHNA and YNFKEQ. The CDR3 spans 17 residues.

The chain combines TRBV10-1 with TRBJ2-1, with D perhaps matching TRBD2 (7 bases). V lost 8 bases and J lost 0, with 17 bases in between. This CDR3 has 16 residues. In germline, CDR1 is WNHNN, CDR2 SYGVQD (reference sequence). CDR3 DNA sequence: TGCGCCAGCCCGGCGGGGGCGGCTAGCTCCTACAATGAGCAGTTCTTC. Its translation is CASPAGAASSYNEQFF.

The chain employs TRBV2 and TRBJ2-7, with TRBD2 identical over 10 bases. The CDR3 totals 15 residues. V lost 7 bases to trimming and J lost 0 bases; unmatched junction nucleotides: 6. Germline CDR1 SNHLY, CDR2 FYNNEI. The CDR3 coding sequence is TGTGCCAGCATTGGGACTAGCGAGAGCTCCTACGAGCAGTACTTC. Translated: CASIGTSESSYEQYF.

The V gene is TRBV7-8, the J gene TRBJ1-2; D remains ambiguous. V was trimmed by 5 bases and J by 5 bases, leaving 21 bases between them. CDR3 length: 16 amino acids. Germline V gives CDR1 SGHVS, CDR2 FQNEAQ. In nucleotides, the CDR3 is TGTGCCAGCAGCCCGGCTGGGCCTCGAACCCCATATGGCTACACCTTC. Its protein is CASSPAGPRTPYGYTF.

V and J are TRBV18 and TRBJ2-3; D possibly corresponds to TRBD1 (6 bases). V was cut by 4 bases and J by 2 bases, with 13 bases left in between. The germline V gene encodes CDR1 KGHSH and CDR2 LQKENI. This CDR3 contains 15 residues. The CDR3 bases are TGTGCCAGCTCACTAGCGACAGGAACCACAGATACGCAGTATTTT. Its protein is CASSLATGTTDTQYF.

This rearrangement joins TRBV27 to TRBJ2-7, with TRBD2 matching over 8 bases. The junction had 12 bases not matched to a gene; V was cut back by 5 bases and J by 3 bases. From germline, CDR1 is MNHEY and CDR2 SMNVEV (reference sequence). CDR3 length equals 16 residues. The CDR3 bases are TGTGCCAGCAGTACCCTCCGAGCGGGAGTTTTCTACGAGCAGTACTTC. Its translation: CASSTLRAGVFYEQYF.

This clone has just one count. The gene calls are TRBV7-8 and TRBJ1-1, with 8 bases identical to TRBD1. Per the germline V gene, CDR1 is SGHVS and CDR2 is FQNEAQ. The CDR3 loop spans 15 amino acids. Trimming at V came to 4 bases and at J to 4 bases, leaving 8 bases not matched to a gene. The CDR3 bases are TGTGCCAGCAGCTCCACGACAGGGGTTGGCACTGAAGCTTTCTTT. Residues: CASSSTTGVGTEAFF.

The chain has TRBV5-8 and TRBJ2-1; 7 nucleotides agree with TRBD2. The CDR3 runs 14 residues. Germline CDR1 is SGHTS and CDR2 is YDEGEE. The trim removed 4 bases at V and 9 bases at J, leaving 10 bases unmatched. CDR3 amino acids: CASSSLQREIEQFF. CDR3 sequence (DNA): TGTGCCAGCAGCAGCCTCCAGCGGGAAATTGAGCAGTTCTTC.

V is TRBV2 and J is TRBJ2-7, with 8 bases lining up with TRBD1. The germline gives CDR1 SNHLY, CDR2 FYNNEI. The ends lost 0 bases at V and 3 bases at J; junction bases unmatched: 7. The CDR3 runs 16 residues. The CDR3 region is CASSEALQGEFYEQYF. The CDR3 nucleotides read TGTGCCAGCAGTGAAGCGCTACAGGGGGAATTCTACGAGCAGTACTTC.

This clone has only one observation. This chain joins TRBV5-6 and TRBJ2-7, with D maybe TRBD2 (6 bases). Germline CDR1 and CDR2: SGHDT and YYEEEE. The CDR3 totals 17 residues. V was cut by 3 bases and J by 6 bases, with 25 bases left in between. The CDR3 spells CASSSTTTAGWVGEQYF. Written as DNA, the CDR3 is TGTGCCAGCAGCTCGACAACCACGGCGGGGTGGGTCGGCGAGCAGTACTTC.

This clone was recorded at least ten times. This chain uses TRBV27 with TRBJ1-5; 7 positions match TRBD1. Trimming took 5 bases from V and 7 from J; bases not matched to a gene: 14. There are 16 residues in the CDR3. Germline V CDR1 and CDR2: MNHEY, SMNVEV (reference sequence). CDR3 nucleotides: TGTGCCAGCAGTGGGGTTCGTAGGGACAGAAGGCAGCCCCAGCATTTT. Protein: CASSGVRRDRRQPQHF.

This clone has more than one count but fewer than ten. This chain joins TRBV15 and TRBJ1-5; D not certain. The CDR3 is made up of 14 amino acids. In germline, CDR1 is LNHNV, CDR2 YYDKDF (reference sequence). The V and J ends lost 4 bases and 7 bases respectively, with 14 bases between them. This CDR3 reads CATSTGTSGQPQHF. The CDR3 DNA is TGTGCCACCAGCACCGGCACCTCGGGACAGCCCCAGCATTTT.

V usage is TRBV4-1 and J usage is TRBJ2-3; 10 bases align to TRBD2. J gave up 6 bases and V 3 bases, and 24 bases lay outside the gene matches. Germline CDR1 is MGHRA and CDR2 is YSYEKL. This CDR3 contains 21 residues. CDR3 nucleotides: TGCGCCAGCAGCCAGTGGCCGAGGGACAGGACAGCGGGAGGGCCGGGGGATACGCAGTATTTT. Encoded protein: CASSQWPRDRTAGGPGDTQYF.

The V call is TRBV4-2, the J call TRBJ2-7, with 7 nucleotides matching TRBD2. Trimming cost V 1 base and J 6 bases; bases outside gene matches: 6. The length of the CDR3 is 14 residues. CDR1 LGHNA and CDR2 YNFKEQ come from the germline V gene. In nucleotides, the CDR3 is TGTGCCAGCAGCCAAGCGGGGAGGGTAGCCGAGCAGTACTTC. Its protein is CASSQAGRVAEQYF.

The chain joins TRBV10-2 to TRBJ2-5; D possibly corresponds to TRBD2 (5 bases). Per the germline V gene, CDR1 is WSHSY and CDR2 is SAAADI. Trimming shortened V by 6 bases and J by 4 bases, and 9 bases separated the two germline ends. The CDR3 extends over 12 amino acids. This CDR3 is CASRAEGETQYF. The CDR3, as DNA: TGCGCCAGCAGGGCCGAGGGAGAGACCCAGTACTTC.

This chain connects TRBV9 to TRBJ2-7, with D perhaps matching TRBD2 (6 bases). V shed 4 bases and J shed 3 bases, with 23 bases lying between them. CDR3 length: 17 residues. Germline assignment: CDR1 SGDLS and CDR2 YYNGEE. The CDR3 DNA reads TGTGCCAGCAGCCCAGACGAGGGAGCCGTCGGGGGCTACGAGCAGTACTTC. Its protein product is CASSPDEGAVGGYEQYF. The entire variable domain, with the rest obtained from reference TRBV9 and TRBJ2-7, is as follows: DSGVTQTPKHLITATGQRVTLRCSPRSGDLSVYWYQQSLDQGLQFLIQYYNGEERAKGNILERFSAQQFPDLHSELNLSSLELGDSALYFCASSPDEGAVGGYEQYFGPGTRLTVT.

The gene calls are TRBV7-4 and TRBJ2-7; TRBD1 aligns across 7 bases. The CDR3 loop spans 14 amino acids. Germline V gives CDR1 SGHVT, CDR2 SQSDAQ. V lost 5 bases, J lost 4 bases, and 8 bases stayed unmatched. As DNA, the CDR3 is TGTGCCAGCAGCCCTAGGGACAGTTCATACGAGCAGTACTTC. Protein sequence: CASSPRDSSYEQYF.

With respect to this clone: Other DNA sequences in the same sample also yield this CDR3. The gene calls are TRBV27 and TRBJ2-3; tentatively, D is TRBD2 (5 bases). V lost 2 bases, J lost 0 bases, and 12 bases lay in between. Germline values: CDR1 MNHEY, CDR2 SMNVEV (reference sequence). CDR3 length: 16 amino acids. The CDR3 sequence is CASSLTPRGSTDTQYF. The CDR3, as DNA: TGTGCCAGCAGTTTAACCCCCCGAGGGAGCACAGATACGCAGTATTTT.

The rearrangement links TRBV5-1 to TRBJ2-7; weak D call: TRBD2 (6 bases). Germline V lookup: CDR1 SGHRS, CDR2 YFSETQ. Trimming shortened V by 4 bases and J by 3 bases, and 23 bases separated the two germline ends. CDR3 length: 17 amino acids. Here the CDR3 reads CASSPNGLLAFIYEQYF. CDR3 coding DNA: TGCGCCAGCAGCCCCAACGGATTACTAGCTTTTATCTACGAGCAGTACTTC.

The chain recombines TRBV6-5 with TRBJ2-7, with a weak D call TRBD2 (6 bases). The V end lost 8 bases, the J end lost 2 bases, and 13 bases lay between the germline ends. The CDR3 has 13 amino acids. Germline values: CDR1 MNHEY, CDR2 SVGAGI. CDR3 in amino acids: CASSWRAPYEQYF. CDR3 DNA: TGTGCCAGCTCGTGGAGGGCACCCTACGAGCAGTACTTC.

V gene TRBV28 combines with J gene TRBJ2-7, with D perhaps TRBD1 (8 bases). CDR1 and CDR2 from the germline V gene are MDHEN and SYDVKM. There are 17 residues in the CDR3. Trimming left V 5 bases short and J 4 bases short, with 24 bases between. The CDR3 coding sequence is TGTGCCAGCAGTACTCGACAGGGGACTATAACCCCTTACGAGCAGTACTTC. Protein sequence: CASSTRQGTITPYEQYF.

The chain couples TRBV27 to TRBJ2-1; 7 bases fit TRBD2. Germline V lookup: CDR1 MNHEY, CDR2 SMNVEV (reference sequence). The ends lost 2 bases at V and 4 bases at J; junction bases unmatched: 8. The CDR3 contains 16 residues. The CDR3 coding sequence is TGTGCCAGCAGTTTAATTTTGGCTAGCGGTTACAATGAGCAGTTCTTC. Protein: CASSLILASGYNEQFF.

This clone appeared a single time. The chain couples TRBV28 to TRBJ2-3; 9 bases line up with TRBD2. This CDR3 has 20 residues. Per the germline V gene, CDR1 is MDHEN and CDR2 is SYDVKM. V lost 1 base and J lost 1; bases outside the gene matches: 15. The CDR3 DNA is TGTGCCAGCAGTTTATATTTTACTGTAGGCGGGAGGGCACGCACAGATACGCAGTATTTT. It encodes CASSLYFTVGGRARTDTQYF.

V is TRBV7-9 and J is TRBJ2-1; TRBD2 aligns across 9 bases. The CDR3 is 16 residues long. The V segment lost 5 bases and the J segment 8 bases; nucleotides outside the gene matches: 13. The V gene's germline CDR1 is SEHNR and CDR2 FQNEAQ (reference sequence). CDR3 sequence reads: CASSPLGSGSSDEQFF. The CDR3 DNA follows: TGTGCCAGCAGCCCCCTGGGTAGCGGGAGTTCCGATGAGCAGTTCTTC.

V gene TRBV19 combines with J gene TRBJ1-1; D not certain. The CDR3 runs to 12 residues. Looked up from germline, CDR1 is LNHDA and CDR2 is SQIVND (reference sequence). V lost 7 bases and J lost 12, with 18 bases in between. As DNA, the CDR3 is TGTGCCAGTACCCCCAACACCCGAACTACTTTCTTT. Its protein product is CASTPNTRTTFF.

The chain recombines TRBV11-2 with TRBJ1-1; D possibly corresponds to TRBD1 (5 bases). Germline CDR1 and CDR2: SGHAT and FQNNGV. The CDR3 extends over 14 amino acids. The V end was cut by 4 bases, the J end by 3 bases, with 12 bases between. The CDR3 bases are TGTGCCAGCAGCTGGACTACAGGAGACACTGAAGCTTTCTTT. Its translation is CASSWTTGDTEAFF.

CDR3 sequence: CASLPNPSLGTDTQYF. The CDR3 region has the DNA TGTGCCAGCTTACCAAACCCTTCACTAGGCACAGATACGCAGTATTTT. The rearrangement joins TRBV5-4 to TRBJ2-3; TRBD2 is a possible D gene (5 bases). V shed 7 bases and J shed 1 base, with 19 bases lying between them. The CDR3 is made up of 16 amino acids. The germline gives CDR1 SGHNT, CDR2 YYREEE (reference sequence).